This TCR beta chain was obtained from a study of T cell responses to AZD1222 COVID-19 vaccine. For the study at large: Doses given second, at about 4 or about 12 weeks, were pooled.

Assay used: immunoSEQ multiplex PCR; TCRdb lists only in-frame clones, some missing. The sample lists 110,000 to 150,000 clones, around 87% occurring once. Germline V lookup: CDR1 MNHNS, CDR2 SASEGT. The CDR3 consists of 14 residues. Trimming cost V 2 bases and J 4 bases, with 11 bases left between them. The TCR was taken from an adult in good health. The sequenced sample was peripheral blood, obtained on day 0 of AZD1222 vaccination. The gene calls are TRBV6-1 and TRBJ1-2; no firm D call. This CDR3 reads CASSETTISYGYTF. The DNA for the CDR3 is TGTGCCAGCAGTGAAACGACAATAAGCTATGGCTACACCTTC.